This record covers a single TCR beta chain. V was trimmed by 2 bases and J by 7 bases, leaving 15 bases between them. Germline V lookup: CDR1 SNHLY, CDR2 FYNNEI. This CDR3 comprises 15 residues. Generated by immunoSEQ multiplex PCR, the TCRdb table keeps only in-frame clones and is missing some. Of 130,000 to 150,000 clones in the sample, approximately 88% are singletons; the top ten hold approximately 15%. This sample stems from a study of T cell responses to AZD1222 COVID-19 vaccine. This chain connects TRBV2 to TRBJ1-5, with D possibly being TRBD1 (6 bases). The sequence was obtained from an adult in good health. The sequencing used peripheral blood, collected on day 0 of AZD1222 vaccination. This CDR3 reads CASSENWGAGQPQHF. CDR3 sequence (DNA): TGTGCCAGCAGTGAAAATTGGGGGGCAGGACAGCCCCAGCATTTT.